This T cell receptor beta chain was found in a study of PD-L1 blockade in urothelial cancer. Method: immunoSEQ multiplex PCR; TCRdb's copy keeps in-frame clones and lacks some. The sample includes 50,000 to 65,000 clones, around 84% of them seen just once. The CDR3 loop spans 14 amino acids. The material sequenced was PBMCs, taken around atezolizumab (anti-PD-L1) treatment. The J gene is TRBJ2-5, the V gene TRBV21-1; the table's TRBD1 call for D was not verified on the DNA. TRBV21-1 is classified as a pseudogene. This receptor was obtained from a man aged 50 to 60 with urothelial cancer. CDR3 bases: TGTGCCAGCAGCAAAGTGGGGGCTCAAGAGACCCAGTACTTC. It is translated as CASSKVGAQETQYF.